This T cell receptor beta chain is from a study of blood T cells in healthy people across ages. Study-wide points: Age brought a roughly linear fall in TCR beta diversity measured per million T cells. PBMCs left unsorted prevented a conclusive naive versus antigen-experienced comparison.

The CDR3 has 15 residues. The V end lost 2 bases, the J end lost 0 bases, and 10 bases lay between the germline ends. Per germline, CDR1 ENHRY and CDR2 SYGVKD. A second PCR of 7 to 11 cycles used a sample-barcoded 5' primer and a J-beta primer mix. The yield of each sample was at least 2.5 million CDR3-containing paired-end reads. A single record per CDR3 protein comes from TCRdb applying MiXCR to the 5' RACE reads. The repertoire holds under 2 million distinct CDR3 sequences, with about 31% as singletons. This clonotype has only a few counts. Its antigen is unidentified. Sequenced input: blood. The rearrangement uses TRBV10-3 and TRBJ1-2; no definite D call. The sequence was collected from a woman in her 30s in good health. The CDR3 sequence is CAISEHLIANYGYTF. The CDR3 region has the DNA TGTGCCATCAGTGAGCACCTAATAGCTAACTATGGCTACACCTTC.